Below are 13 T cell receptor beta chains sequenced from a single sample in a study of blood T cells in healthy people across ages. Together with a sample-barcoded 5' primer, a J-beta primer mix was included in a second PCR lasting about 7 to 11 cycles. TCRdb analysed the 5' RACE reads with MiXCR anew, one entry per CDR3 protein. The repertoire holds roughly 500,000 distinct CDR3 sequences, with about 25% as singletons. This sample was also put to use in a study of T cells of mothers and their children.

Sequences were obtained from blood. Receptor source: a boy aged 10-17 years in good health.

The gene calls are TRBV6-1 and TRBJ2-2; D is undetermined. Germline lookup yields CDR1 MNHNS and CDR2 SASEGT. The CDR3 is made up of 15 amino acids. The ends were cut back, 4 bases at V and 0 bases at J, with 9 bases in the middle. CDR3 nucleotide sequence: TGTGCCAGCAGTGTCGGACCCGCGAACACCGGGGAGCTGTTTTTT. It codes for CASSVGPANTGELFF.

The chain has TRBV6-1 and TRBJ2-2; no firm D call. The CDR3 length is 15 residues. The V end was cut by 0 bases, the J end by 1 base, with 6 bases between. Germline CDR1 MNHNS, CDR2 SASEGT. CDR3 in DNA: TGTGCCAGCAGTGAAGCGGTATGGAACACCGGGGAGCTGTTTTTT. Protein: CASSEAVWNTGELFF.

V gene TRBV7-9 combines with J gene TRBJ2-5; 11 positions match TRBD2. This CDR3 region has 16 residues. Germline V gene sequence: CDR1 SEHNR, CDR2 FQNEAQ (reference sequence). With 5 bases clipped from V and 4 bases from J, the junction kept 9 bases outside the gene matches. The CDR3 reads CASSPTASGGRETQYF. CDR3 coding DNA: TGTGCCAGCAGCCCAACCGCTAGCGGGGGGAGAGAGACCCAGTACTTC.

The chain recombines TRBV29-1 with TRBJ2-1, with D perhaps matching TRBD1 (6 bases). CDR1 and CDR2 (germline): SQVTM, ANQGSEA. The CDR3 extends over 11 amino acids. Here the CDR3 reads CIGTQGRVQFF. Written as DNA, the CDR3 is TGCATCGGAACACAGGGAAGGGTGCAGTTCTTC.

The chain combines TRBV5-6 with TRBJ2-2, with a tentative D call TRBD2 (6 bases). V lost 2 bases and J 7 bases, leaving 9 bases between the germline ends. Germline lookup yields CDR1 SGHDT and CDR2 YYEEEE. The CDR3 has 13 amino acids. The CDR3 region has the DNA TGTGCCAGCAGCTTCGGGGGATTCGGGGAGCTGTTTTTT. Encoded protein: CASSFGGFGELFF.

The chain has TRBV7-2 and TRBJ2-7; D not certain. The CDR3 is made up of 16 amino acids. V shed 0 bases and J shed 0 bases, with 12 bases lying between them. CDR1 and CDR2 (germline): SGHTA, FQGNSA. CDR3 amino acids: CASSLAAVPNSYEQYF. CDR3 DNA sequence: TGTGCCAGCAGCTTAGCGGCAGTGCCTAACTCCTACGAGCAGTACTTC. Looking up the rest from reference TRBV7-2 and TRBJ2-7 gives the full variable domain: GAGVSQSPSNKVTEKGKDVELRCDPISGHTALYWYRQSLGQGLEFLIYFQGNSAPDKSGLPSDRFSAERTGGSVSTLTIQRTQQEDSAVYLCASSLAAVPNSYEQYFGPGTRLTVT.

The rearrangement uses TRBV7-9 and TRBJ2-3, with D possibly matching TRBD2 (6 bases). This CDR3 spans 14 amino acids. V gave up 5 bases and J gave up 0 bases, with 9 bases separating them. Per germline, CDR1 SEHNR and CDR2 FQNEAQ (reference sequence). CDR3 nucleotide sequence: TGTGCCAGCAGCATCGGGACTAGCACAGATACGCAGTATTTT. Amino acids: CASSIGTSTDTQYF.

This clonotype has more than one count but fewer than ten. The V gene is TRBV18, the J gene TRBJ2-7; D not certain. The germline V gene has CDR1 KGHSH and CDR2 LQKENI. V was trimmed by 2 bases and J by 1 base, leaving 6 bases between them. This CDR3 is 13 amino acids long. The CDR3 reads CASSPSPSYEQYF. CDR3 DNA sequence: TGTGCCAGCTCACCAAGTCCATCCTACGAGCAGTACTTC.

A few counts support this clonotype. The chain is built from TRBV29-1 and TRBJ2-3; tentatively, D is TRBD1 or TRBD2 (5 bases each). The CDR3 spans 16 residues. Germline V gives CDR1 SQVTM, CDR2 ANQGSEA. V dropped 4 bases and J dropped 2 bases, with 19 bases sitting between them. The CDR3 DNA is TGCAGCGTTGGGGAGACTATCCTGGGGGACACAGATACGCAGTATTTT. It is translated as CSVGETILGDTDTQYF.

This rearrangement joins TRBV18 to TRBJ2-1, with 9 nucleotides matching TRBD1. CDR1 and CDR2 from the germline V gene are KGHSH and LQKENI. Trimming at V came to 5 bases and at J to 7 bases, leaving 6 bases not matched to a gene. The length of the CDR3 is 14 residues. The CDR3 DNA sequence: TGTGCCAGCTCAGAGCCGGGACAGGGAAATGAGCAGTTCTTC. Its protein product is CASSEPGQGNEQFF.

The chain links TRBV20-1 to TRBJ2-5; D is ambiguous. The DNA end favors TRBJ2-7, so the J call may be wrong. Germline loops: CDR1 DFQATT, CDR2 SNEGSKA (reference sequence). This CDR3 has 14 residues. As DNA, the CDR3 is TGCAGTGCTATAAGGTTTGGTGTGGTCTACGAGCAGTACTTC. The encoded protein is CSAIRFGVVYEQYF.

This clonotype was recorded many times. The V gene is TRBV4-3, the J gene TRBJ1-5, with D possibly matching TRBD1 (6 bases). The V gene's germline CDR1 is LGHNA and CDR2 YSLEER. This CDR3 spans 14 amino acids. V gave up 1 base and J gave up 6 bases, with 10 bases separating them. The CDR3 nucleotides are TGCGCCAGCAGCCAAGGACAGGAGGTTCAGCCCCAGCATTTT. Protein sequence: CASSQGQEVQPQHF.

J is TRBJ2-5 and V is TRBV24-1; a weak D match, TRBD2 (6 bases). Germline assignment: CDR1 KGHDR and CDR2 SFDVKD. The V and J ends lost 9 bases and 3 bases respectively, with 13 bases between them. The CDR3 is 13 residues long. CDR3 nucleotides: TGTGCCACCGGTGCAGGCGGGGAAGAGACCCAGTACTTC. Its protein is CATGAGGEETQYF.